These T cell receptor beta chains were read from a single sample in a study of CD8 T cells in ankylosing spondylitis. From the 5' RACE reads, TCRdb called clonotypes with MiXCR, one entry per CDR3 protein. This table holds 100,000 to 150,000 distinct CDR3 sequences, about 10% found once. The sequenced material came from blood, either unsorted or a sorted T cell fraction (not recorded which). The receptors were sampled from a female donor with ankylosing spondylitis or in good health (not recorded which). Both conserved end residues are part of each CDR3. Each record gives: clone size, V gene, J gene, D gene, CDR3 DNA, CDR3 protein. D genes are given only for firm matches. Size is omitted from some rows. Given values are once, few, many or a class for expanded clones.

few	TRBV27	TRBJ2-5	TRBD2	TGTGCCAGCAGTTTAGGACTAGCGGGACTCGGAGAGACCCAGTACTTC	CASSLGLAGLGETQYF
.	TRBV4-2	TRBJ2-2	.	TGTGCCAGCAGCCAAGAAGGACAGCAGAACACCGGGGAGCTGTTTTTT	CASSQEGQQNTGELFF
many	TRBV20-1	TRBJ2-3	.	TGCAGTGCTAGAGATCAACGGCCCGGCACAGATACGCAGTATTTT	CSARDQRPGTDTQYF
many	TRBV24-1	TRBJ2-7	.	TGTGCCACCAGTGATTTGTGGGGCGAGGAGCAGTACTTC	CATSDLWGEEQYF
many	TRBV7-9	TRBJ1-1	.	TGTGCCAGCAGCACGTTCGAGAACACTGAAGCTTTCTTT	CASSTFENTEAFF
few	TRBV5-1	TRBJ2-7	.	TGCGCCAGCAGCTTGGACGGGGGTAGCGGCTCCTACGAGCAGTACTTC	CASSLDGGSGSYEQYF
few	TRBV20-1	TRBJ1-1	.	TGCAGTGCTGCGATTGAATACTCAGGGGTTAGGTGGGCTTTCTTT	CSAAIEYSGVRWAFF
.	TRBV3-1	TRBJ1-1	.	TGTGCCAGCAGCCGGGAGACGGCCTACACTGAAGCTTTCTTT	CASSRETAYTEAFF
many	TRBV16	TRBJ2-7	.	TGTGCCAGCAGCGCGGGACTGGCCTACGAGCAGTACTTC	CASSAGLAYEQYF
.	TRBV12-3/TRBV12-4	TRBJ1-2	TRBD1	TGTGCCAGCAGTCCCTACTCCGGGACAGTGTTGCCGGGCTACACCTTC	CASSPYSGTVLPGYTF
many	TRBV20-1	TRBJ2-1	.	TGCAGTGCTAGCGGGGTTCAAAATGAGCAGTTCTTC	CSASGVQNEQFF
few	TRBV28	TRBJ1-1	.	TGTGCCAGCAACCTCGGGGGGCTGAACACTGAAGCTTTCTTT	CASNLGGLNTEAFF
many	TRBV5-1	TRBJ1-3	.	TGCGCCAGCAGCTTGGTCTGGGGCGTCCCTGGAAACACCATATATTTT	CASSLVWGVPGNTIYF
many	TRBV6-6	TRBJ2-4	.	TGTGCCAGCGTCCAGCACGCCATTCAGTACTTC	CASVQHAIQYF
many	TRBV7-9	TRBJ2-7	.	TGTGCCAGCAGGTCTTCTATAGGGGCAGACGAGCAGTACTTC	CASRSSIGADEQYF
many	TRBV2	TRBJ2-1	TRBD2	TGTGCCAGCCAGCTAGCGGGCAACAATGAGCAGTTCTTC	CASQLAGNNEQFF
.	TRBV5-1	TRBJ2-2	.	TGCGCCAGCAGCTTGGTGGTGTCCGGTACCACCGGGGAGCTGTTTTTT	CASSLVVSGTTGELFF
.	TRBV12-3/TRBV12-4	TRBJ2-5	.	TGTGCCAGCAGTACCTATGGGTCGGAGACCCAGTACTTC	CASSTYGSETQYF
many	TRBV5-1	TRBJ1-4	.	TGCGCCAGCAGCTTGGGTAGGGATGAAAAACTGTTTTTT	CASSLGRDEKLFF
many	TRBV2	TRBJ2-1	TRBD2	TGTGCCAGCGGGACTAGCGGGGATCTTCGGTTCTTC	CASGTSGDLRFF
many	TRBV20-1	TRBJ2-5	TRBD2	TGCAGTGCCCCCGGGACTAGCAGGTCGTTGGAGACCCAGTACTTC	CSAPGTSRSLETQYF
.	TRBV29-1	TRBJ1-2	.	TGCAGCGTCGGCAGGGTCTATTCCTATGGCTACACCTTC	CSVGRVYSYGYTF
many	TRBV29-1	TRBJ2-2	TRBD1	TGCAGCGTTGATAACAGGGGGGACACCGGGGAGCTGTTTTTT	CSVDNRGDTGELFF
many	TRBV29-1	TRBJ2-1	TRBD1	TGCAGCGCCCACGACAGGGGTTCCCCCAATGAGCAGTTCTTC	CSAHDRGSPNEQFF